The 10 T cell receptor beta chains listed next were all sequenced from one sample in a study of blood T cell repertoires in COVID-19. Assay: immunoSEQ multiplex PCR; the TCRdb copy retains only in-frame clones and omits some. The sample contains roughly 150,000 clones, approximately 84% of which appear only once. Sequenced: peripheral blood. Receptors were obtained from a man between 65 and 79 years old with active or convalescent COVID-19.

V gene TRBV5-1 combines with J gene TRBJ2-1, with 7 bases that match TRBD2. V was clipped by 4 bases and J by 4 bases; unmatched bases: 11. The CDR3 runs to 16 residues. Germline lookup yields CDR1 SGHRS and CDR2 YFSETQ. The CDR3 loop reads CASSPLGQRGYNEQFF. The CDR3 nucleotides are TGCGCCAGCAGCCCCCTAGGCCAGCGGGGTTACAATGAGCAGTTCTTC.

J is TRBJ1-3 and V is TRBV28, with D uncertain. Trimming took off 11 bases at V and 0 bases at J, with 17 bases between the two ends. Germline V gene lookup returns CDR1 MDHEN and CDR2 SYDVKM. The CDR3 is 15 amino acids. CDR3 sequence (DNA): TGTGCCTCCGGGGATGGGTTTCACTCTGGAAACACCATATATTTT. This gives the protein CASGDGFHSGNTIYF.

J is TRBJ2-2 and V is TRBV7-3; D possibly corresponds to TRBD1 (6 bases). CDR3 length equals 14 residues. Germline V gene sequence: CDR1 SGHTA, CDR2 FQGTGA. Deletions cut 3 bases from V and 8 bases from J, with 13 bases between. The CDR3 DNA sequence: TGTGCCAGCAGCTTCGGGCTGGGGACAGGGGAGCTGTTTTTT. It specifies CASSFGLGTGELFF.

The chain recombines TRBV7-8 with TRBJ1-2; D may be TRBD1 (5 bases). The CDR3 is 14 residues long. Germline V gives CDR1 SGHVS, CDR2 FQNEAQ. V was shortened by 1 base and J by 2 bases, with 8 bases between the two germline ends. The CDR3 spells CASSLVQGNYGYTF. In DNA form, the CDR3 reads TGTGCCAGCAGCTTAGTTCAGGGAAACTATGGCTACACCTTC.

The V call is TRBV6-6, the J call TRBJ2-5; 8 nucleotides align to TRBD2. The V gene end was trimmed by 6 bases and the J gene end by 5 bases; junction bases not matched to a gene: 11. Germline values: CDR1 MNHNY, CDR2 SVGAGI (reference sequence). This CDR3 is 15 amino acids long. CDR3 DNA: TGTGCCAGCAGCCCCCCGGGGGGGAACCGGGAGACCCAGTACTTC. This sequence encodes CASSPPGGNRETQYF.

This chain connects TRBV5-1 to TRBJ2-4; 8 nucleotides agree with TRBD2. From germline, CDR1 is SGHRS and CDR2 YFSETQ. CDR3 length: 14 amino acids. Trimming took 3 bases from V and 7 from J; bases not matched to a gene: 6. This CDR3 reads CASSSGLAVNIQYF. The CDR3 DNA follows: TGCGCCAGCAGCTCTGGACTAGCTGTGAACATTCAGTACTTC.

The chain combines TRBV11-2 with TRBJ1-6; the match to TRBD1 covers 7 bases. This CDR3 has 13 residues. Per the germline V gene, CDR1 is SGHAT and CDR2 is FQNNGV. The V gene end was trimmed by 0 bases and the J gene end by 19 bases; junction bases not matched to a gene: 9. CDR3 DNA: TGTGCCAGCAGCTTAGATCTGAGACAGGGAGTGCACTTT. Translating it yields CASSLDLRQGVHF. Full variable domain (remainder filled in from reference TRBV11-2 and TRBJ1-6): EAGVAQSPRYKIIEKRQSVAFWCNPISGHATLYWYQQILGQGPKLLIQFQNNGVVDDSQLPKDRFSAERLKGVDSTLKIQPAKLEDSAVYLCASSLDLRQGVHFGNGTRLTVT.

V and J are TRBV19 and TRBJ2-4; 8 bases line up with TRBD2. Germline values: CDR1 LNHDA, CDR2 SQIVND (reference sequence). The length of the CDR3 is 17 residues. Trimming took 3 bases from V and 4 from J; bases not matched to a gene: 11. CDR3 residues: CASSMLPGGTIKNIQYF. The CDR3 nucleotides are TGTGCCAGTAGTATGCTTCCGGGGGGGACAATTAAAAACATTCAGTACTTC.

The chain has TRBV30 and TRBJ2-3, with 11 bases fitting TRBD2. Losses at the gene ends were 2 bases for V and 4 bases for J; bases not matched to a gene: 5. CDR1 and CDR2 (germline): GTSNPN, SVGIG (reference sequence). The CDR3 is made up of 15 amino acids. Written as DNA, the CDR3 is TGTGCCTGGAGTCCTAGCGGGGGGTACGCAGATACGCAGTATTTT. Translated: CAWSPSGGYADTQYF.

CDR3 coding DNA: TGTGCCAGCAGCTCCCCATTTGTTCCGGGCGAGCAGTACTTC. This gives the protein CASSSPFVPGEQYF. The V call is TRBV7-2, the J call TRBJ2-7, with D hard to call. The CDR3 spans 14 residues. In germline, CDR1 is SGHTA, CDR2 FQGNSA. V lost 4 bases and J lost 6, with 16 bases in between.